Below are 21 T cell receptor beta chains sequenced from a single sample in a study of blood T cell repertoires in COVID-19. Produced via immunoSEQ multiplex PCR; TCRdb's table is partial and in-frame only. Among roughly 130,000 clones listed, roughly nine tenths were seen once. The sample was peripheral blood. These receptors were taken from a man aged 45 to 65 with active COVID-19.

The V gene is TRBV2, the J gene TRBJ2-5; 8 nucleotides align to TRBD2. The CDR3 has 16 residues. The germline V gene encodes CDR1 SNHLY and CDR2 FYNNEI. J gave up 2 bases and V 7 bases, and 12 bases lay outside the gene matches. The CDR3 coding sequence is TGTGCCAGCATCGCTGGAGCTAGCGGGTTTCAAGAGACCCAGTACTTC. This gives the protein CASIAGASGFQETQYF. The full variable domain, in which reference TRBV2 and TRBJ2-5 provide the parts outside the CDR3, is EPEVTQTPSHQVTQMGQEVILRCVPISNHLYFYWYRQILGQKVEFLVSFYNNEISEKSEIFDDQFSVERPDGSNFTLKIRSTKLEDSAMYFCASIAGASGFQETQYFGPGTRLLVL.

This clone was seen ten or more times. V gene TRBV5-6 combines with J gene TRBJ1-3, with TRBD1 identical over 10 bases. Germline trimming cut 3 bases from V and 2 bases from J; bases unmatched to any gene: 14. The CDR3 is 19 amino acids. Germline V gives CDR1 SGHDT, CDR2 YYEEEE. The CDR3 sequence: CASSSISIRDRGTGNTIYF. The CDR3 coding sequence is TGTGCCAGCAGCTCCATTTCAATCCGGGACAGGGGAACTGGAAACACCATATATTTT.

This chain joins TRBV9 and TRBJ2-7; 7 bases are shared with TRBD1. Germline V CDR1 and CDR2: SGDLS, YYNGEE. CDR3 length: 16 amino acids. V was clipped by 4 bases and J by 0 bases; unmatched bases: 10. The CDR3 DNA reads TGTGCCAGCAGCACTAATCCGGGACAGAGCTCCTACGAGCAGTACTTC. Translating gives CASSTNPGQSSYEQYF.

The J gene is TRBJ2-1, the V gene TRBV6-1, with 11 bases lining up with TRBD2. J was trimmed by 4 bases and V by 3 bases; bases with no gene match: 2. This CDR3 is built from 15 residues. The germline CDR1 and CDR2 sequences are MNHNS and SASEGT. CDR3 sequence (DNA): TGTGCCAGCAGTGAGGTAGCGGGGGGGTACAATGAGCAGTTCTTC. It codes for CASSEVAGGYNEQFF.

V is TRBV11-2 and J is TRBJ2-3; 9 bases align to TRBD1. Germline trimming cut 7 bases from V and 3 bases from J; bases unmatched to any gene: 11. The CDR3 sequence is 16 residues long. CDR1 SGHAT and CDR2 FQNNGV come from the germline V gene. CDR3 in amino acids: CASKRAGTGRTDTQYF. The CDR3 DNA is TGTGCCAGCAAGCGGGCAGGGACAGGGAGGACAGATACGCAGTATTTT.

The rearrangement joins TRBV6-4 to TRBJ2-2; 9 nucleotides align to TRBD1. CDR3 size: 14 residues. V lost 6 bases and J lost 7; bases outside the gene matches: 6. CDR1 and CDR2 (germline): MRHNA, SNTAGT. The CDR3 DNA sequence: TGTGCCAGCAGGCTACAGGGGGCCGGCGGGGAGCTGTTTTTT. This codes for CASRLQGAGGELFF.

The chain's CDR3 is CASRTDRSNRNTEAFF. DNA for the CDR3: TGTGCCAGTAGGACGGACAGGTCTAACCGGAACACTGAAGCTTTCTTT. The gene calls are TRBV19 and TRBJ1-1; 7 nucleotides align to TRBD1. The germline gives CDR1 LNHDA, CDR2 SQIVND (reference sequence). The CDR3 runs to 16 residues. V shed 6 bases and J 1 base; nucleotides not matched to a gene: 11.

The chain couples TRBV14 to TRBJ1-1; no definite D call. This CDR3 is built from 11 residues. V lost 3 bases and J lost 6, with 5 bases in between. Germline values: CDR1 SGHDN, CDR2 FVKESK. As DNA, the CDR3 is TGTGCCAGCAGCCAGGCAGCTGAAGCTTTCTTT. The encoded protein is CASSQAAEAFF.

The CDR3, as DNA: TGTGCCAGCAGCCCGGGACTAGCGGGAGTGAGGGAGCAGTTCTTC. This gives the protein CASSPGLAGVREQFF. This chain uses TRBV5-4 with TRBJ2-1, with 14 bases fitting TRBD2. The ends lost 4 bases at V and 10 bases at J; junction bases unmatched: 7. This CDR3 has 15 residues. Per the germline V gene, CDR1 is SGHNT and CDR2 is YYREEE (reference sequence).

V gene TRBV6-6 combines with J gene TRBJ1-6; possible D gene TRBD1, 5 bases. The CDR3 is made up of 11 amino acids. Trimming removed 2 bases at V and 12 bases at J, with 5 bases between. From germline, CDR1 is MNHNY and CDR2 SVGAGI (reference sequence). This CDR3 reads CASSYDRPLHF. Written as DNA, the CDR3 is TGTGCCAGCAGTTACGACAGACCCCTCCACTTT.

This sequence joins TRBV6-5 and TRBJ1-2; the match to TRBD1 covers 9 bases. The V gene end was trimmed by 5 bases and the J gene end by 5 bases; junction bases not matched to a gene: 9. Per the germline V gene, CDR1 is MNHEY and CDR2 is SVGAGI. CDR3 size: 15 residues. The DNA of the CDR3 is TGTGCCAGCAGTCCCGGTCTGGGACAGGGTTATGGCTACACCTTC. This gives the protein CASSPGLGQGYGYTF.

The V and J genes are TRBV5-1 and TRBJ2-1; 8 nucleotides align to TRBD1. The CDR3 is 15 residues long. Germline V gene lookup returns CDR1 SGHRS and CDR2 YFSETQ. V lost 8 bases, J lost 6 bases, and 13 bases stayed unmatched. The CDR3 bases are TGCGCCAGTATCCCAGGGCAGGGGGCATTCAATGAGCAGTTCTTC. It translates to CASIPGQGAFNEQFF.

The rearrangement uses TRBV3-1 (or the pseudogene TRBV3-2) and TRBJ2-5; 8 positions match TRBD2. V trimming: 4 bases; J trimming: 4 bases; junction bases outside the gene matches: 8. The CDR3 consists of 15 residues. Germline V gene lookup returns CDR1 LGHDT and CDR2 YNNKEL (reference sequence). The CDR3 nucleotides are TGTGCCAGCAGCCCTTCGGGAGGGCCAGTAGAGACCCAGTACTTC. It yields the protein CASSPSGGPVETQYF.

The chain employs TRBV29-1 and TRBJ2-7; 7 bases are shared with TRBD1. With V trimmed by 5 bases and J by 4 bases, 5 bases remained unmatched. Germline CDR1 and CDR2: SQVTM and ANQGSEA. This CDR3 contains 12 residues. The CDR3 loop is CSVQGVLYEQYF. As DNA, the CDR3 is TGCAGCGTTCAGGGGGTATTGTACGAGCAGTACTTC.

A single count supports this clone. V gene TRBV18 combines with J gene TRBJ1-4; a weak D match, TRBD1 (5 bases). The CDR3 spans 16 residues. Per germline, CDR1 KGHSH and CDR2 LQKENI. Trimming stripped 2 bases from V and 5 bases from J, with 15 bases between. CDR3 in amino acids: CASSPGTSGGNEKLFF. In nucleotides, the CDR3 is TGTGCCAGCTCACCAGGGACCTCGGGGGGAAATGAAAAACTGTTTTTT. Full variable domain (outside the CDR3, taken from reference TRBV18 and TRBJ1-4): NAGVMQNPRHLVRRRGQEARLRCSPMKGHSHVYWYRQLPEEGLKFMVYLQKENIIDESGMPKERFSAEFPKEGPSILRIQQVVRGDSAAYFCASSPGTSGGNEKLFFGSGTQLSVL.

This chain joins TRBV19 and TRBJ1-3; 7 nucleotides agree with TRBD1. Germline CDR1 LNHDA, CDR2 SQIVND (reference sequence). Trimming took 3 bases from V and 2 from J; bases not matched to a gene: 7. The CDR3 is 16 amino acids. The CDR3 nucleotides are TGTGCCAGTAGTATCGGGAGACAGGGAACTGGAAACACCATATATTTT. Protein sequence: CASSIGRQGTGNTIYF. The variable domain in full, completed from reference TRBV19 and TRBJ1-3, reads DGGITQSPKYLFRKEGQNVTLSCEQNLNHDAMYWYRQDPGQGLRLIYYSQIVNDFQKGDIAEGYSVSREKKESFPLTVTSAQKNPTAFYLCASSIGRQGTGNTIYFGEGSWLTVV.

The V and J genes are TRBV5-4 and TRBJ2-2, with TRBD2 identical over 7 bases. V trimming: 0 bases; J trimming: 0 bases; junction bases outside the gene matches: 2. This CDR3 contains 16 residues. Germline CDR1 is SGHNT and CDR2 is YYREEE (reference sequence). The CDR3 DNA reads TGTGCCAGCAGCTTGGACGGGAGGACGAACACCGGGGAGCTGTTTTTT. Translated: CASSLDGRTNTGELFF. Based on the CDR3 plus reference TRBV5-4 and TRBJ2-2, the full variable domain is ETGVTQSPTHLIKTRGQQVTLRCSSQSGHNTVSWYQQALGQGPQFIFQYYREEENGRGNFPPRFSGLQFPNYSSELNVNALELDDSALYLCASSLDGRTNTGELFFGEGSRLTVL.

The V call is TRBV6-6, the J call TRBJ1-5; the D gene is possibly TRBD1 (5 bases). Looked up from germline, CDR1 is MNHNY and CDR2 is SVGAGI (reference sequence). Trimming pared 4 bases from V and 3 bases from J, leaving 13 bases between. The CDR3 is 15 amino acids. CDR3 DNA sequence: TGTGCCAGCAGTTCCCGCACAGGCAACAATCAGCCCCAGCATTTT. It yields the protein CASSSRTGNNQPQHF.

The rearrangement links TRBV5-8 to TRBJ1-5; 8 positions agree with TRBD1. The CDR3 length is 15 residues. Germline trimming cut 4 bases from V and 2 bases from J; bases unmatched to any gene: 5. CDR1 is SGHTS and CDR2 is YDEGEE in the germline V gene. CDR3 in amino acids: CASSGTGMGNQPQHF. In nucleotides, the CDR3 is TGTGCCAGCAGCGGGACAGGAATGGGCAATCAGCCCCAGCATTTT.

V gene TRBV21-1 combines with J gene TRBJ1-2; the tabulated D call, TRBD1, remains unverified against the DNA. TRBV21-1 is tagged as a pseudogene. CDR3 size: 13 residues. The DNA of the CDR3 is TGTGCCAGCACCCGAGACAGGGTAGATGGCTACACCTTC. Translating it yields CASTRDRVDGYTF.

The gene calls are TRBV27 and TRBJ2-7, with TRBD1 identical over 10 bases. CDR1 MNHEY and CDR2 SMNVEV come from the germline V gene (reference sequence). This CDR3 comprises 15 residues. V lost 2 bases to trimming and J lost 2 bases; unmatched junction nucleotides: 3. The CDR3, as DNA: TGTGCCAGCAGTTTAGGGACAGGGGTACCCTACGAGCAGTACTTC. Translation: CASSLGTGVPYEQYF.